This T cell receptor (beta chain) is drawn from a study of blood T cell repertoires in COVID-19. Trimming left V 0 bases short and J 7 bases short, with 16 bases between. Per germline, CDR1 LGHDT and CDR2 YNNKEL (reference sequence). The CDR3 extends over 16 amino acids. Assay used: immunoSEQ multiplex PCR; TCRdb lists only in-frame clones, some missing. The data hold some 300,000 clones, with 88% observed a single time. The sample consisted of peripheral blood. The clonotype originates from a woman aged 30 to 39 who had recovered from COVID-19. The chain carries TRBV3-1 (or the pseudogene TRBV3-2) and TRBJ1-5, with TRBD1 as a possible D gene (6 bases). The DNA for the CDR3 is TGTGCCAGCAGCCAAGATATCGGGGCAGGGGAACAGCCCCAGCATTTT. The encoded protein is CASSQDIGAGEQPQHF.